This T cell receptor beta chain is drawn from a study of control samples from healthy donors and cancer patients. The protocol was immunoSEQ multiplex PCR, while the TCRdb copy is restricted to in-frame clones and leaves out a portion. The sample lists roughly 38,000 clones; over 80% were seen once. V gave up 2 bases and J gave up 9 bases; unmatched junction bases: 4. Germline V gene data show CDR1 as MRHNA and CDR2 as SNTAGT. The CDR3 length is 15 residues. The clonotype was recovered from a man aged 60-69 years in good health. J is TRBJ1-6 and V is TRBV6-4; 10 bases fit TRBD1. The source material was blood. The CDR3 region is CASSDGTGESSPLHF. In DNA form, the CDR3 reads TGTGCCAGCAGTGACGGGACAGGGGAGAGTTCACCCCTCCACTTT.